This T cell receptor beta chain originates from a study of T-cell memory formation after mild COVID-19. Turning to the study itself: Across donors, TCR clusters were largely donor specific. General study points: Pre-infection memory contained some responding clones, which suggested that cross-reactive memory had joined. Shrinking CD4+ clones were chiefly CM and EM; CD8+ ones were chiefly EMRA.

This clonotype has only a few counts. The antigen remains unidentified. The CDR3 extends over 15 amino acids. Constant-segment-primed 5'RACE gave TCR alpha and TCR beta cDNA libraries with sample barcodes and UMIs. TCRdb redid the calling of the 5' RACE reads with MiXCR, one entry per CDR3 protein. Here the sample spans around 500,000 distinct CDR3 sequences, roughly 20% being singletons. This TCR was sampled from an adult woman who had mild COVID-19 (a few samples of this study predate the infection). Cell type and time point are not known. V usage is TRBV21-1 and J usage is TRBJ1-4. TRBV21-1 is flagged as a pseudogene. Sequenced material: PBMCs or a T cell subset sorted from them (not recorded which). The CDR3 coding sequence is TGTGCCAGCAGCAAAGGGGCTCCGACTAATGAAAAACTGTTTTTT. Residues: CASSKGAPTNEKLFF.